These 10 T cell receptor beta chains share one sample of origin, sequenced in a study of cytomegalovirus exposure and HLA in healthy donors. PCR primers comprised 60 Vbeta and 13 Jbeta primers. Some clones are missing from TCRdb's copy, which holds only in-frame ones; the method was immunoSEQ multiplex PCR. The table has 85,000 to 130,000 clones, 65% to 85% seen once. Sample: PBMCs. These TCRs come from a male donor in good health and CMV-seropositive.

J is TRBJ2-1 and V is TRBV9; the D gene is possibly TRBD2 (5 bases). The V end was cut by 0 bases, the J end by 7 bases, with 14 bases between. This CDR3 region has 15 residues. Germline V CDR1 and CDR2: SGDLS, YYNGEE. The CDR3 reads CASSVAAGAGNEQFF. Written as DNA, the CDR3 is TGTGCCAGCAGCGTAGCGGCGGGCGCAGGAAATGAGCAGTTCTTC. Filled out from reference TRBV9 and TRBJ2-1, the complete variable domain reads DSGVTQTPKHLITATGQRVTLRCSPRSGDLSVYWYQQSLDQGLQFLIQYYNGEERAKGNILERFSAQQFPDLHSELNLSSLELGDSALYFCASSVAAGAGNEQFFGPGTRLTVL.

As concerns this clone: At the DNA level, this CDR3 is encoded by other sequences in the same sample as well. The genes are TRBV5-1 and TRBJ1-2; D is possibly TRBD1 (5 bases). V gave up 4 bases and J gave up 2 bases, with 9 bases separating them. Germline CDR1 is SGHRS and CDR2 is YFSETQ. This CDR3 is 13 amino acids long. The CDR3 reads CASSPDRNYGYTF. The CDR3 region has the DNA TGCGCCAGCAGCCCCGACAGAAACTATGGCTACACCTTC.

This clone was seen only a few times. This chain connects TRBV7-3 to TRBJ2-5; possibly TRBD2 for D (5 bases). V was clipped by 2 bases and J by 7 bases, with 11 bases between them. In germline, CDR1 is SGHTA, CDR2 FQGTGA. CDR3 length: 13 residues. CDR3 sequence (DNA): TGTGCCAGCAGCTTAGCGGCAGAGGGGACCCAGTACTTC. Amino acid sequence: CASSLAAEGTQYF.

Remarks on this clone: A far larger clone is only one base removed, so a read error is likely. The chain couples TRBV6-5 to TRBJ2-5, with TRBD2 as a possible D gene (6 bases). The tail of the sequence fits TRBJ2-7 better, so the J call may be wrong. Germline V gives CDR1 MNHEY, CDR2 SVGAGI. The CDR3 loop spans 14 amino acids. CDR3 in DNA: TGTGCCAGCAGCTATGGAGGGAGTGGCTACGAGCAGTACTTC. Protein: CASSYGGSGYEQYF.

The rearrangement joins TRBV5-6 to TRBJ1-1; TRBD1 might be the D (6 bases). The CDR3 loop spans 15 amino acids. CDR1 is SGHDT, CDR2 YYEEEE, per germline. V dropped 1 base and J dropped 3 bases, with 13 bases sitting between them. CDR3 amino acids: CASSLYRPGDTEAFF. The DNA of the CDR3 is TGTGCCAGCAGCTTGTACCGGCCAGGGGACACTGAAGCTTTCTTT.

This chain connects TRBV13 to TRBJ2-7; 13 nucleotides line up with TRBD2. J lost 3 bases, V lost 5 bases, and 4 bases had no gene match. Germline V gene data show CDR1 as PRHDT and CDR2 as FYEKMQ (reference sequence). This CDR3 is built from 15 residues. CDR3: CASSPGTSGNYEQYF. The CDR3 region has the DNA TGTGCCAGCAGCCCAGGGACTAGCGGGAACTACGAGCAGTACTTC. The full variable domain, completed using reference TRBV13 and TRBJ2-7, is AAGVIQSPRHLIKEKRETATLKCYPIPRHDTVYWYQQGPGQDPQFLISFYEKMQSDKGSIPDRFSAQQFSDYHSELNMSSLELGDSALYFCASSPGTSGNYEQYFGPGTRLTVT.

This clone was seen a single time. CDR3 DNA sequence: TGTGCCAGCTCCCAGTCAACACGCAATCAGCCCCAGCATTTT. Protein product: CASSQSTRNQPQHF. This chain links TRBV18 with TRBJ1-5; D is uncertain. There are 14 residues in the CDR3. Per germline, CDR1 KGHSH and CDR2 LQKENI. V was trimmed by 6 bases and J by 2 bases, leaving 11 bases between them. Using reference TRBV18 and TRBJ1-5 for the parts outside the CDR3, the full variable domain is NAGVMQNPRHLVRRRGQEARLRCSPMKGHSHVYWYRQLPEEGLKFMVYLQKENIIDESGMPKERFSAEFPKEGPSILRIQQVVRGDSAAYFCASSQSTRNQPQHFGDGTRLSIL.

The J gene is TRBJ1-2, the V gene TRBV2; D might be TRBD1 (6 bases). With 0 bases removed from V and 8 bases from J, the gap between germline ends came to 13 bases. CDR3 length: 14 residues. CDR1 SNHLY and CDR2 FYNNEI come from the germline V gene. The DNA of the CDR3 is TGTGCCAGCAGTGAAGCCTTCCAGGGGTTCGGCTACACCTTC. Amino acid sequence: CASSEAFQGFGYTF.

This clone was observed a handful of times. V usage is TRBV6-7 and J usage is TRBJ2-7; 7 bases line up with TRBD2. TRBV6-7 is placed among ORFs of uncertain function. The CDR3 extends over 16 amino acids. V lost 0 bases and J lost 0; bases outside the gene matches: 5. The CDR3 sequence: CASSYSGLADSYEQYF. The CDR3 region has the DNA TGTGCCAGCAGTTACTCAGGGCTAGCGGACTCCTACGAGCAGTACTTC.

This clone was observed a few times. The chain's CDR3 is CASSLRGVYYNEQFF. CDR3 in DNA: TGTGCCAGCAGTTTGCGGGGGGTGTACTACAATGAGCAGTTCTTC. The gene calls are TRBV28 and TRBJ2-1, with 8 positions matching TRBD2. Trimming cost V 3 bases and J 3 bases; bases outside gene matches: 4. Germline CDR1 reads MDHEN; CDR2 reads SYDVKM. CDR3 size: 15 residues.